The clone carrying this T cell receptor (beta chain) was observed a single time. This CDR3 spans 14 amino acids. The germline V and J ends were trimmed by 3 bases and 0 bases, with 6 bases remaining between them. Germline values: CDR1 MDHEN, CDR2 SYDVKM. Profiled with immunoSEQ multiplex PCR; TCRdb holds only in-frame clones, not every one. The data hold 65,000 to 75,000 clones, with about 90% observed a single time. The data are from a study of control samples from healthy donors and cancer patients. The sequenced sample was blood. The chain is built from TRBV28 and TRBJ2-1; possible D gene TRBD2, 5 bases. The TCR originated in a woman aged 45-65 years in good health. Here the CDR3 reads CASSFEGSYNEQFF. For the CDR3, the DNA is TGTGCCAGCAGTTTTGAGGGCTCCTACAATGAGCAGTTCTTC.